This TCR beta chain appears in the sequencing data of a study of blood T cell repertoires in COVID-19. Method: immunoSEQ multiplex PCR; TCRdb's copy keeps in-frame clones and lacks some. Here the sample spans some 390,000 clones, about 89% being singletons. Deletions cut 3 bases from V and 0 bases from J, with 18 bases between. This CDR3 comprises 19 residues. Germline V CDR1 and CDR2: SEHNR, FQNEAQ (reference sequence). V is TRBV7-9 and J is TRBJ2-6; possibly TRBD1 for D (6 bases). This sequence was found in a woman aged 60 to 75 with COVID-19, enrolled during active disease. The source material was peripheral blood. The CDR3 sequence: CASSFGSGTRVSGANVLTF. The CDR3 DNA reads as TGTGCCAGCAGCTTCGGCTCCGGGACAAGAGTCTCTGGGGCCAACGTCCTGACTTTC.